This is a list of T cell receptor beta chains from one sample in a study of identical twins. One entry per CDR3 protein, called by TCRdb with MiXCR from the 5' RACE reads. This sample carries 500,000 or so distinct CDR3 sequences, less than 25% of them seen once, and the ten largest clones take roughly 0.9%. The sample was also linked to a second study, of T cells expressing NK-cell markers.

The sample consisted of CD4+ T cells sorted from blood. These receptor sequences come from a woman between 18 and 29 years old in good health. Both conserved end residues are trimmed from each CDR3.

>TRBV4-3
ASSQGGRALNTEAF
>TRBV5-5
ASSFDRAGTDTQY
>TRBV12-3/TRBV12-4
ASSYQYSPLH
>TRBV20-1
SAREDRAGAKNIQY
>TRBV12-3/TRBV12-4
ASTKAVAFGEQF
>TRBV2
ASARETNEKLF
>TRBV6-5
ASSYSQVTYEQY
>TRBV5-1
ASSPGGFRPEQY
>TRBV20-1
SARTSRGEYGYT
>TRBV29-1
SMGASGSYNEQF
>TRBV5-1
ASSWTALTGANVLT
>TRBV7-9
ASSLGTHGVIGTQY
>TRBV7-3
ASSLSAGGWAEAF
>TRBV4-2
ASSPGTDRNIAKNIQY
>TRBV10-1
ASSGMNTEAF
>TRBV6-1
ATAADSGNTIY
>TRBV5-1
ASSLSHAGGHEQF
>TRBV20-1
SATTDMNTEAF